One and the same sample provided the 24 T cell receptor beta chains below, sequenced in a study of regulatory and conventional T cells in RAG deficiency. The assay was immunoSEQ multiplex PCR, and TCRdb's table has in-frame clones only and misses some. The sample shows fewer than 35,000 clones, more than 80% of them seen only once. The same sample was also used in a study of regulatory T cells. As that report states: Primers: 52 TRBV forward and 13 TRBJ reverse.

Sequenced input: CD8+ T cells sorted from blood. The source is a human donor in good health.

In its sample, this clone ranks as large (0.1 to 1%). The rearrangement joins TRBV4-2 to TRBJ2-7, with 9 bases aligning to TRBD2. The CDR3 runs 15 residues. The ends lost 0 bases at V and 6 bases at J; junction bases unmatched: 6. The germline gives CDR1 LGHNA, CDR2 YNFKEQ. CDR3 sequence reads: CASSQDRGTSSEQYF. The CDR3 nucleotides are TGTGCCAGCAGCCAAGATCGCGGGACTAGCAGCGAGCAGTACTTC.

The table lists this clone with a few counts. The chain carries TRBV6-4 and TRBJ1-4; 9 nucleotides match TRBD1. The V segment lost 2 bases and the J segment 0 bases; nucleotides outside the gene matches: 10. Germline-derived CDR1 and CDR2 are MRHNA and SNTAGT. The length of the CDR3 is 19 residues. CDR3 loop: CASSDNTGQGRATNEKLFF. CDR3 nucleotides: TGTGCCAGCAGTGACAACACGGGACAGGGAAGAGCAACTAATGAAAAACTGTTTTTT.

The rearrangement uses TRBV19 and TRBJ2-1; D may be TRBD2 (5 bases). Germline CDR1 reads LNHDA; CDR2 reads SQIVND (reference sequence). This CDR3 spans 15 amino acids. Trimming removed 11 bases from V and 9 bases from J, with 26 bases in between. The CDR3 is CAAGVATTALIEQFF. The CDR3 region has the DNA TGTGCCGCCGGGGTAGCGACTACCGCTCTCATTGAGCAGTTCTTC.

The chain couples TRBV7-9 to TRBJ2-1; TRBD2 agrees at 8 bases. The CDR3 totals 16 residues. Germline values: CDR1 SEHNR, CDR2 FQNEAQ (reference sequence). V gave up 4 bases and J gave up 4 bases; unmatched junction bases: 9. The CDR3 reads CASSSPGLGSYNEQFF. In DNA, the CDR3 is TGTGCCAGCAGCTCTCCGGGACTAGGGTCTTACAATGAGCAGTTCTTC.

This clone occurred once. The genes are TRBV19 and TRBJ2-7; 8 bases fit TRBD1. This CDR3 region has 15 residues. Germline V gene lookup returns CDR1 LNHDA and CDR2 SQIVND (reference sequence). V lost 5 bases to trimming and J lost 4 bases; unmatched junction nucleotides: 10. The CDR3 DNA reads as TGTGCCAGTAGTGCGAACCGGGACAGGTTTTACGAGCAGTACTTC. Its protein is CASSANRDRFYEQYF.

DNA of the CDR3: TGTGCCAGCAGCTCCGGGACGCTTAATTTTGAGCAGTTCTTC. It codes for CASSSGTLNFEQFF. This chain links TRBV11-2 with TRBJ2-1, with D perhaps TRBD1 or TRBD2 (5 bases each). Germline loops: CDR1 SGHAT, CDR2 FQNNGV. The CDR3 loop spans 14 amino acids. V lost 4 bases to trimming and J lost 9 bases, with 16 bases between them. Full variable domain (missing parts from reference TRBV11-2 and TRBJ2-1): EAGVAQSPRYKIIEKRQSVAFWCNPISGHATLYWYQQILGQGPKLLIQFQNNGVVDDSQLPKDRFSAERLKGVDSTLKIQPAKLEDSAVYLCASSSGTLNFEQFFGPGTRLTVL.

The gene calls are TRBV14 and TRBJ1-1; 9 bases are shared with TRBD1. CDR3 length equals 16 residues. Germline CDR1 SGHDN, CDR2 FVKESK. Trimming took 0 bases from V and 5 from J; bases not matched to a gene: 7. The CDR3 protein is CASSQDLQGARTEAFF. In DNA, the CDR3 is TGTGCCAGCAGCCAAGATCTACAGGGGGCGCGGACTGAAGCTTTCTTT.

The chain combines TRBV29-1 with TRBJ2-5; D is undetermined. The CDR3 covers 12 residues. CDR1 is SQVTM and CDR2 is ANQGSEA in the germline V gene. V shed 5 bases and J shed 5 bases, with 12 bases lying between them. CDR3 region: CSVRLFAETQYF. The CDR3 coding sequence is TGCAGCGTTCGCTTGTTTGCCGAGACCCAGTACTTC. The variable domain in full, with the rest retrieved from reference TRBV29-1 and TRBJ2-5, is SAVISQKPSRDICQRGTSLTIQCQVDSQVTMMFWYRQQPGQSLTLIATANQGSEATYESGFVIDKFPISRPNLTFSTLTVSNMSPEDSSIYLCSVRLFAETQYFGPGTRLLVL.

Details on this clone: At one of its ends the junction is not consistent with the germline gene, which may arise from a read error. The chain combines TRBV11-3 with TRBJ2-7; D not certain. This CDR3 contains 15 residues. From germline, CDR1 is SGHNT and CDR2 YENEEA. The CDR3 nucleotides are TGTGTCAGCAGCCCCTTATACCGAGAGTCCTACGAGCAGTACTTC. Protein product: CVSSPLYRESYEQYF.

CDR3 sequence: CASSETFPILAETYKVCDNEQFF. CDR3 coding DNA: TGTGCCAGCAGTGAAACCTTCCCTATTCTAGCGGAAACTTACAAAGTGTGTGACAATGAGCAGTTCTTC. The chain joins TRBV2 to TRBJ2-1; 7 bases match TRBD2. Germline loops: CDR1 SNHLY, CDR2 FYNNEI. The CDR3 runs to 23 residues. V dropped 2 bases and J dropped 5; count of bases not matched to a gene: 30.

J is TRBJ2-1 and V is TRBV6-6, with 10 positions matching TRBD2. The CDR3 covers 16 residues. After removal of 8 bases from V and 8 bases from J, the junction contained 15 bases not matched to a gene. Per the germline V gene, CDR1 is MNHNY and CDR2 is SVGAGI (reference sequence). The CDR3 nucleotides are TGTGCCAGCTATAGGGGGCGGCTAGCGGGAGAGGATGAGCAGTTCTTC. Its translation is CASYRGRLAGEDEQFF.

CDR3: CASSEGAGNEKLFF. CDR3 bases: TGCGCCAGCAGTGAAGGGGCTGGAAATGAAAAACTGTTTTTT. The rearrangement joins TRBV10-1 to TRBJ1-4; weak D call: TRBD1 (5 bases). Looked up from germline, CDR1 is WNHNN and CDR2 is SYGVQD (reference sequence). The CDR3 runs to 14 residues. V was trimmed by 3 bases and J by 5 bases, leaving 10 bases between them.

The chain couples TRBV7-8 to TRBJ1-1; no firm D call. This CDR3 has 11 residues. Trimming removed 6 bases at V and 4 bases at J, with 6 bases between. CDR1 and CDR2 from the germline V gene are SGHVS and FQNEAQ. In DNA, the CDR3 is TGTGCCAGCAGGGAGGTCACTGAAGCTTTCTTT. It is translated as CASREVTEAFF.

The chain combines TRBV30 with TRBJ2-7; D could derive from TRBD1 or TRBD2 (5 bases each). The CDR3 is made up of 13 amino acids. CDR1 GTSNPN and CDR2 SVGIG come from the germline V gene (reference sequence). The germline V and J ends were trimmed by 5 bases and 5 bases, with 16 bases remaining between them. The CDR3 bases are TGTGCCTGGGGGGGATCGAGCGACCACGAGCAGTACTTC. Translation gives CAWGGSSDHEQYF.

The rearrangement links TRBV4-3 to TRBJ2-3; D ambiguous. The CDR3 is made up of 15 amino acids. Trimming pared 0 bases from V and 3 bases from J, leaving 10 bases between. Germline lookup yields CDR1 LGHNA and CDR2 YSLEER. In DNA, the CDR3 is TGCGCCAGCAGCCAAGATGTCGTGGGGACAGATACGCAGTATTTT. Its protein is CASSQDVVGTDTQYF.

The V call is TRBV4-2, the J call TRBJ1-2; no definite D call. Germline V CDR1 and CDR2: LGHNA, YNFKEQ. Trimming took off 0 bases at V and 3 bases at J, with 17 bases between the two ends. The CDR3 is 17 amino acids. The CDR3, as DNA: TGTGCCAGCAGCCAAGATCTCGGGTCGGGGTCCCACTATGGCTACACCTTC. This encodes CASSQDLGSGSHYGYTF.

V usage is TRBV7-9 and J usage is TRBJ2-1; 8 nucleotides align to TRBD1. CDR3 size: 15 residues. Germline V gene lookup returns CDR1 SEHNR and CDR2 FQNEAQ (reference sequence). V lost 5 bases, J lost 9 bases, and 12 bases stayed unmatched. Written as DNA, the CDR3 is TGTGCCAGCAGCCTCGAAAGGACAGGGCTCGGTGAGCAGTTCTTC. This sequence encodes CASSLERTGLGEQFF.

Remarks on this clone: At one of its ends the junction is not consistent with the germline gene, which may arise from a read error. The chain links TRBV30 to TRBJ2-7, with TRBD2 as a possible D gene (5 bases). CDR1 and CDR2 (germline): GTSNPN, SVGIG (reference sequence). This CDR3 comprises 13 residues. The chain's CDR3 is CARSILGGYEQYF. The CDR3 DNA reads as TGTGCCCGGAGTATACTAGGCGGGTACGAGCAGTACTTC.

This sequence joins TRBV9 and TRBJ2-7, with TRBD2 matching over 8 bases. V was clipped by 3 bases and J by 3 bases; unmatched bases: 8. The CDR3 runs to 15 residues. CDR1 is SGDLS, CDR2 YYNGEE, per germline. The CDR3 region has the DNA TGTGCCAGCAGCGAAGGGCGGGAGGACCTCTACGAGCAGTACTTC. It codes for CASSEGREDLYEQYF.

This chain uses TRBV5-6 with TRBJ1-4, with a weak D call TRBD1 (6 bases). CDR3 size: 14 residues. V was pared by 2 bases and J by 4 bases, with 9 bases between. CDR1 is SGHDT, CDR2 YYEEEE, per germline. CDR3 nucleotide sequence: TGTGCCAGCAGCTTCCCAGGGGTTAATGAAAAACTGTTTTTT. It codes for CASSFPGVNEKLFF.

This chain links TRBV2 with TRBJ1-2, with D tentatively TRBD1 (6 bases). Germline CDR1 SNHLY, CDR2 FYNNEI. The CDR3 is 12 amino acids. V lost 6 bases and J 8 bases, leaving 13 bases between the germline ends. CDR3 nucleotide sequence: TGTGCCAGCAGCCAACAGGGTTGGGGCTACACCTTC. This encodes CASSQQGWGYTF.

The rearrangement joins TRBV27 to TRBJ1-2, with 12 bases matching TRBD1. Trimming took 5 bases from V and 8 from J; bases not matched to a gene: 9. The germline gives CDR1 MNHEY, CDR2 SMNVEV (reference sequence). The CDR3 runs to 15 residues. The DNA of the CDR3 is TGTGCCAGCAGTCCCGGGACAGGGGGCGGGTGGGGCTACACCTTC. Amino acids: CASSPGTGGGWGYTF.

This chain joins TRBV5-1 and TRBJ2-2, with D perhaps matching TRBD1 or TRBD2 (7 bases each). The CDR3 has 16 residues. V was shortened by 5 bases and J by 5 bases, with 19 bases between the two germline ends. Looked up from germline, CDR1 is SGHRS and CDR2 is YFSETQ. CDR3 amino acids: CASSYATGEGTGELFF. Here the CDR3 DNA reads TGCGCCAGCAGTTACGCAACAGGGGAGGGAACCGGGGAGCTGTTTTTT.

The rearrangement uses TRBV25-1 and TRBJ1-5; D may be TRBD1 (5 bases). Germline assignment: CDR1 MGHDK and CDR2 SYGVNS. The V gene lost 0 bases and the J gene lost 4 bases, with 10 bases spanning the gap. The CDR3 extends over 15 amino acids. CDR3 nucleotides: TGTGCCAGCAGTGAATATGAGGGGCCGAATCAGCCCCAGCATTTT. Translated, it gives CASSEYEGPNQPQHF.